The rows below give T cell receptor beta chains drawn from one sample of a study of T cells in Graves' hyperthyroidism and ophthalmopathy. Via MiXCR, TCRdb re-called the multiplex PCR reads, giving one row per CDR3 protein. The sample includes about 640,000 distinct CDR3 sequences, less than 25% of them seen just once. Input material: blood. The source is a man younger than 40 with Graves' ophthalmopathy. The CDR3 runs from the conserved cysteine through the conserved F or W. The order of the fields is D gene, V gene, J gene, clone size, CDR3 DNA, CDR3 protein. A D gene is named only where the DNA matches it firmly. Clone size appears in some rows only: once, few, many, or a class for an expanded clone.

NA	TRBV13	TRBJ2-1	NA	TGTGCCAGCATGCAGGGCCGGGGCAATGAGCAGTTCTTC	CASMQGRGNEQFF
NA	TRBV24-1	TRBJ2-3	few	TGTGCCACCAGTCTCCGCGGCCTGGGCGGAGACACAGATACGCAGTATTTT	CATSLRGLGGDTDTQYF
TRBD1	TRBV2	TRBJ1-2	few	TGTGCCAGCAGTGAAGCGCATAGGGGGCTCAGAGGCTACACCTTC	CASSEAHRGLRGYTF
NA	TRBV5-5	TRBJ1-1	NA	TGTGCCAGCAAGTTCACCCAGACAGCGAACACTGAAGCTTTCTTT	CASKFTQTANTEAFF
NA	TRBV20-1	TRBJ2-3	few	TGCAGTGCCCCGTTTGGCACAGATACGCAGTATTTT	CSAPFGTDTQYF
TRBD2	TRBV6-1	TRBJ2-7	few	TGTGCCAGCAGTGTAGGACTAGCGGTGAACTACGAGCAGTACTTC	CASSVGLAVNYEQYF
NA	TRBV4-1	TRBJ2-2	NA	TGCGCCAGCAGCCACCCCAAGGGGGAAAACACCGGGGAGCTGTTTTTT	CASSHPKGENTGELFF
NA	TRBV7-2	TRBJ1-1	NA	TGTGCCAGCAGCGTAACAGAAGGGAACACTGAAGCTTTCTTT	CASSVTEGNTEAFF
NA	TRBV12-3/TRBV12-4	TRBJ2-7	few	TGTGCCAGCAGTTTATCTAGCCACTACGAGCAGTACTTC	CASSLSSHYEQYF
NA	TRBV28	TRBJ1-5	few	TGTGCCAGCAGTTTTGGTCAGGGCCGCTATAGCAATCAGCCCCAGCATTTT	CASSFGQGRYSNQPQHF
NA	TRBV29-1	TRBJ2-5	NA	TGCAGCGTCGCACTTCGGTACCAAGAGACCCAGTACTTC	CSVALRYQETQYF
NA	TRBV24-1	TRBJ1-5	few	TGTGCCACCGCCGGGGGGAGTAATCAGCCCCAGCATTTT	CATAGGSNQPQHF
NA	TRBV7-2	TRBJ2-5	few	TGTGCCAGCAGCTTAGTGACCGGAATTCAAGAGACCCAGTACTTC	CASSLVTGIQETQYF
TRBD2	TRBV15	TRBJ2-7	NA	TGTGCCACCAGCAGAGAGCAGACTAGCGGCTCCTACGAGCAGTACTTC	CATSREQTSGSYEQYF
NA	TRBV28	TRBJ2-1	many	TGTGCCAGCAGCCGAGTCCCGGGGGCAAGGTTCTACAATGAGCAGTTCTTC	CASSRVPGARFYNEQFF
NA	TRBV4-1	TRBJ1-3	NA	TGCGCCAGCAGCCAAGATCCGAAAATAACTGGAAACACCATATATTTT	CASSQDPKITGNTIYF
TRBD2	TRBV7-2	TRBJ2-7	many	TGTGCCAGCAGCTTAGACGCGACTAGCGGATCCTACGAGCAGTACTTC	CASSLDATSGSYEQYF
TRBD1	TRBV30	TRBJ2-7	many	TGTGCGGGGGACAGTGCCTACGAGCAGTACTTC	CAGDSAYEQYF